This T cell receptor (beta chain) came from a study of T cells in Graves' hyperthyroidism and ophthalmopathy. Amplified TCR beta CDR3 regions came from RNA transcripts. The HTBI primer set served for first-round RT-PCR of the TCR CDR3. TCRdb reprocessed the multiplex PCR reads via MiXCR and lists one record per CDR3 protein. The data hold 500,000 to 550,000 distinct CDR3 sequences, with around 21% observed a single time. Comment on this clonotype: Its matching antigen is unknown.

Findings of the study overall: Most thyroid clonotypes expanded above 0.001 appeared in blood too.

The CDR3 contains 15 residues. Trimming left V 1 base short and J 4 bases short, with 13 bases between. Absent ophthalmopathy progression within 18 months defined stable Graves' hyperthyroidism. The TCR originated in a man aged 18 to 30 with Graves' hyperthyroidism. The sample comprised blood. This chain links TRBV12-3 or TRBV12-4 with TRBJ1-1; D remains ambiguous. CDR3 residues: CASSLDLGRGTEAFF. In DNA, the CDR3 is TGTGCCAGCAGTTTAGACCTGGGCCGAGGCACTGAAGCTTTCTTT.